These 14 T cell receptor beta chains came from one sample sequenced in a study of T cells after yellow fever vaccination. TCRdb re-derived calls from the 5' RACE reads in MiXCR, one entry per CDR3 protein. The sample has around 550,000 distinct CDR3 sequences; 15% to 20% are singletons. Specimen: PBMCs, collected 15 days after the yellow fever booster vaccination. These TCRs come from a man under 40 who received the YFV17D yellow fever vaccine.

The chain uses TRBV7-2 and TRBJ1-4, with D maybe TRBD1 (6 bases). Between the trimmed V and J ends, which lost 5 bases and 8 bases, there was a span of 15 bases. CDR3 size: 14 residues. Germline lookup yields CDR1 SGHTA and CDR2 FQGNSA. CDR3 region: CASSPQGSREKLFF. Here the CDR3 DNA reads TGTGCCAGCAGCCCACAGGGATCCCGGGAAAAACTGTTTTTT.

The rearrangement joins TRBV7-2 to TRBJ2-7; 9 nucleotides line up with TRBD1. Unmatched junction bases numbered 7, after V lost 1 base and J lost 9 bases. CDR3 length: 14 amino acids. Per the germline V gene, CDR1 is SGHTA and CDR2 is FQGNSA. CDR3 sequence: CASSLVDRGPGQYF. The CDR3 DNA is TGTGCCAGCAGCTTAGTGGACAGGGGTCCCGGGCAGTACTTC.

This chain uses TRBV4-1 with TRBJ2-1; 8 bases are shared with TRBD2. The length of the CDR3 is 21 residues. Germline lookup yields CDR1 MGHRA and CDR2 YSYEKL. V lost 0 bases and J lost 12; bases outside the gene matches: 28. CDR3 bases: TGCGCCAGCAGCCAAGATTTAGGGGAGGTATATTCGGCGGGAGGTTTAGGTGCGCAGTTCTTC. Its protein is CASSQDLGEVYSAGGLGAQFF.

This clonotype appeared a few times. V is TRBV5-1 and J is TRBJ2-1; D perhaps matches TRBD1 (5 bases). V was clipped by 4 bases and J by 7 bases, with 18 bases between them. The germline V gene has CDR1 SGHRS and CDR2 YFSETQ. The CDR3 spans 15 residues. The chain's CDR3 is CASSADVGVLNEQFF. CDR3 coding DNA: TGCGCCAGCAGCGCCGACGTAGGGGTATTAAATGAGCAGTTCTTC.

This clonotype was counted only a few times. CDR3 residues: CASSIQSGRAAEQYF. The CDR3 bases are TGTGCCAGCAGTATACAGAGCGGGAGGGCCGCCGAGCAGTACTTC. This chain uses TRBV27 with TRBJ2-7, with 10 bases matching TRBD2. With V trimmed by 5 bases and J by 6 bases, 10 bases remained unmatched. Germline V gives CDR1 MNHEY, CDR2 SMNVEV (reference sequence). The CDR3 sequence is 15 residues long.

This clonotype was detected a few times. A read error may account for a junction end that differs from germline. The chain combines TRBV18 with TRBJ2-1; D gene unclear. Germline loops: CDR1 KGHSH, CDR2 LQKENI. This CDR3 contains 15 residues. This chain's CDR3 is CASSPVGHSDNEQFF. For the CDR3, the DNA is TGTGCCAGCTCACCAGTGGGTCACTCCGACAATGAGCAGTTCTTC.

This chain joins TRBV20-1 and TRBJ2-2; TRBD1 might be the D (5 bases). Germline V gives CDR1 DFQATT, CDR2 SNEGSKA (reference sequence). This CDR3 region has 16 residues. CDR3 in amino acids: CCARDRTNRNTGELFF. The CDR3 DNA follows: TGCTGCGCTAGAGATAGGACAAACCGAAACACCGGGGAGCTGTTTTTT.

The DNA for the CDR3 is TGTGCCAGCAGCTTCGGGTGGGAAAATGAGCAGTTCTTC. Translated, it gives CASSFGWENEQFF. The chain recombines TRBV11-2 with TRBJ2-1; D unclear. V dropped 3 bases and J dropped 7 bases, with 10 bases sitting between them. CDR1 is SGHAT, CDR2 FQNNGV, per germline. This CDR3 region has 13 residues.

This clonotype was seen more than once but under ten times. The chain carries TRBV12-5 and TRBJ2-2; the D gene could be TRBD1 or TRBD2 (6 bases each). The length of the CDR3 is 16 residues. Germline assignment: CDR1 LGHNT and CDR2 FRNRAP. V shed 2 bases and J shed 7 bases, with 17 bases lying between them. The CDR3 sequence is CASGLRGETGGGELFF. The CDR3 DNA is TGTGCTAGTGGTTTGAGGGGGGAAACTGGTGGCGGGGAGCTGTTTTTT.

This clonotype occurred a few times. J is TRBJ2-2 and V is TRBV20-1; D gene uncertain. This CDR3 contains 14 residues. CDR1 and CDR2 (germline): DFQATT, SNEGSKA (reference sequence). Deletions cut 1 base from V and 3 bases from J, with 9 bases between. The CDR3 nucleotides are TGCAGTGCTAGAGGTCCTCTAGACACCGGGGAGCTGTTTTTT. It encodes CSARGPLDTGELFF.

In its sample, this clonotype was seen a few times. This chain links TRBV6-1 with TRBJ1-1, with D uncertain. Germline V CDR1 and CDR2: MNHNS, SASEGT. The CDR3 is made up of 12 amino acids. The germline V and J ends were trimmed by 8 bases and 5 bases, with 12 bases remaining between them. This CDR3 reads CASAEPATEAFF. The CDR3 DNA reads TGTGCCAGCGCCGAACCAGCAACTGAAGCTTTCTTT.

A few counts support this clonotype. J is TRBJ1-5 and V is TRBV29-1, with no clear D. Looked up from germline, CDR1 is SQVTM and CDR2 is ANQGSEA. The V end lost 4 bases, the J end lost 1 base, and 11 bases lay between the germline ends. The CDR3 loop spans 14 amino acids. In DNA, the CDR3 is TGCAGCGTTGGGTCAGGCCCGAGCAATCAGCCCCAGCATTTT. This sequence encodes CSVGSGPSNQPQHF. Looking up the rest from reference TRBV29-1 and TRBJ1-5 gives the full variable domain: SAVISQKPSRDICQRGTSLTIQCQVDSQVTMMFWYRQQPGQSLTLIATANQGSEATYESGFVIDKFPISRPNLTFSTLTVSNMSPEDSSIYLCSVGSGPSNQPQHFGDGTRLSIL.

The sample holds a few counts of this clonotype. The gene calls are TRBV6-1 and TRBJ1-1; weak D call: TRBD1 (6 bases). V was pared by 6 bases and J by 6 bases, with 26 bases between. Germline V gene data show CDR1 as MNHNS and CDR2 as SASEGT. The CDR3 is 17 residues long. The CDR3 region is CASSTTGRGRKDAEAFF. The CDR3 nucleotides read TGTGCCAGCAGCACCACCGGGAGGGGGAGAAAGGATGCTGAAGCTTTCTTT.

This clonotype occurred a few times. V and J are TRBV29-1 and TRBJ2-3, with D perhaps being TRBD1 or TRBD2 (5 bases each). Per the germline V gene, CDR1 is SQVTM and CDR2 is ANQGSEA. Trimming took off 6 bases at V and 4 bases at J, with 11 bases between the two ends. This CDR3 comprises 12 residues. DNA for the CDR3: TGCAGCGTCGCAAGGGGAGCAGATACGCAGTATTTT. Its protein product is CSVARGADTQYF.